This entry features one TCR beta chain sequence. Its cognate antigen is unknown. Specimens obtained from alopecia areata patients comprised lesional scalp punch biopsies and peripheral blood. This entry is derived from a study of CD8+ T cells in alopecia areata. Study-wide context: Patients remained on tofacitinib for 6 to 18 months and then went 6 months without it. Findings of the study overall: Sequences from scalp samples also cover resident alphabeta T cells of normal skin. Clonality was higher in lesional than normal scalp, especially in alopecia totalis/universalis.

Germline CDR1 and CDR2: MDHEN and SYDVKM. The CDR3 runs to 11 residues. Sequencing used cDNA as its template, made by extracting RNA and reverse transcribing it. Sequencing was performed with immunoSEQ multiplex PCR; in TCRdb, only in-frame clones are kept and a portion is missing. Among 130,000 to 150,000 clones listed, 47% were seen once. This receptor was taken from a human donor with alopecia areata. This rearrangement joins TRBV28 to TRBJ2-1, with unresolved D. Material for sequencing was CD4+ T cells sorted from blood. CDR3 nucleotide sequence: TGTGCTGCCACTACTAACAATGAGCAGTTCTTC. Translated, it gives CAATTNNEQFF.